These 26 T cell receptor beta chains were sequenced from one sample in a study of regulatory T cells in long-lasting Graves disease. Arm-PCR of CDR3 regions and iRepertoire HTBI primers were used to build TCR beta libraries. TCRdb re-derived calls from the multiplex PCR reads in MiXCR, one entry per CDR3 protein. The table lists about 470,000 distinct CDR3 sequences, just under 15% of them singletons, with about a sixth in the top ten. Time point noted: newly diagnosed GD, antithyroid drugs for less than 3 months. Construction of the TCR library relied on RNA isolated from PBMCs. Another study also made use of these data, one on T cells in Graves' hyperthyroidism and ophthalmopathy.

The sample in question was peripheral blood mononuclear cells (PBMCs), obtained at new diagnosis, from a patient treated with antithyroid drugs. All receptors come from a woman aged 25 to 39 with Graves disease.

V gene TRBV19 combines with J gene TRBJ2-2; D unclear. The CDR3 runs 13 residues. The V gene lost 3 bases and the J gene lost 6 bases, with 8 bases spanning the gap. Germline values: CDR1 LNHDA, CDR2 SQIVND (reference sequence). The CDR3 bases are TGTGCCAGTAGTATTCCCTGGGCCGGGGAGCTGTTTTTT. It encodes CASSIPWAGELFF.

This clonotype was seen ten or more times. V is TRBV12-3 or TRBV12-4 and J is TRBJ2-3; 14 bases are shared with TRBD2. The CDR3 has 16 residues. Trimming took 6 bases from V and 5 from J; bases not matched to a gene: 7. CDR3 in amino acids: CASSGTSGRAGDTQYF. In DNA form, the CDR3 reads TGTGCCAGCAGCGGGACTAGCGGGAGAGCGGGAGATACGCAGTATTTT.

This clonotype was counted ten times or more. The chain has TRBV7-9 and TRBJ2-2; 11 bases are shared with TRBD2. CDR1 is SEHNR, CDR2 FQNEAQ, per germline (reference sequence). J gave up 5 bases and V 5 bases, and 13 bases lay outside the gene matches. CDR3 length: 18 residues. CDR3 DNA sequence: TGTGCCAGCAGCACCCCGGGACTAGCGGAAGGGGATACCGGGGAGCTGTTTTTT. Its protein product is CASSTPGLAEGDTGELFF.

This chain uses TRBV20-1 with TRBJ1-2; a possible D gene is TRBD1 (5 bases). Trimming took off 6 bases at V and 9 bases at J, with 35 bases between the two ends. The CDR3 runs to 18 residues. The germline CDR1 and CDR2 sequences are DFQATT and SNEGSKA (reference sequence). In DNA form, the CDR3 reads TGCAGTGCCGATTCCCCGGCCTTTCTAGGGTACTGGGGGATAAGCTACACCTTC. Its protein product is CSADSPAFLGYWGISYTF.

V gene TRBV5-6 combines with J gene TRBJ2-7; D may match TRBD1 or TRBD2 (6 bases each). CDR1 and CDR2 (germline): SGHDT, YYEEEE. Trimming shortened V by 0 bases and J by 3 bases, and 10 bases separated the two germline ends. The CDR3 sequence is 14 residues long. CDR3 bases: TGTGCCAGCAGCTTGGGAAGGGGGGTCTACGAGCAGTACTTC. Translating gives CASSLGRGVYEQYF.

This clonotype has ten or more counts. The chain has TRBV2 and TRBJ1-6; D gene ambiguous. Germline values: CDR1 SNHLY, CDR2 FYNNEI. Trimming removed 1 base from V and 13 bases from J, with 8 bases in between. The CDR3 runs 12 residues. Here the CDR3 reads CASSEGPSPLHF. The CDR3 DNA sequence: TGTGCCAGCAGTGAAGGGCCGTCCCCCCTCCACTTT.

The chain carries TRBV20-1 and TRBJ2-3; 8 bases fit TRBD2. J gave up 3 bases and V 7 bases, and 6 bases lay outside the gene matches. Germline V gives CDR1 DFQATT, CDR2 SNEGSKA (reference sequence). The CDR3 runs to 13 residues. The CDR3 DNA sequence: TGCAGTGGAGCGGGAGCTTGTACAGATACGCAGTATTTT. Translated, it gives CSGAGACTDTQYF.

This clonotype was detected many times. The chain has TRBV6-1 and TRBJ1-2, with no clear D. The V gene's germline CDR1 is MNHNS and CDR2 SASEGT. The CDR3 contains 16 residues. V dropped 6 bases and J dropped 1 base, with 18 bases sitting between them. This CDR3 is CASSWGEAVINYGYTF. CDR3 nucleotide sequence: TGTGCCAGCAGCTGGGGTGAGGCGGTAATTAACTATGGCTACACCTTC.

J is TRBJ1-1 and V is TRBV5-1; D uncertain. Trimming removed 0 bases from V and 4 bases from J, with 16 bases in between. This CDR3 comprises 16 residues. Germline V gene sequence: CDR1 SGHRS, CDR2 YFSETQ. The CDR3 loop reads CASSLEGGGFPTEAFF. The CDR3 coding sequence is TGCGCCAGCAGCTTGGAAGGCGGAGGGTTTCCCACTGAAGCTTTCTTT.

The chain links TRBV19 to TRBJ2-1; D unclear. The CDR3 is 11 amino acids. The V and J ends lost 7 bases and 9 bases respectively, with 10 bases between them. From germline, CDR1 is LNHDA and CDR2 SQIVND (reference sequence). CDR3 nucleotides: TGTGCCAGTAATGAAGCGAGTGAGCAGTTCTTC. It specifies CASNEASEQFF. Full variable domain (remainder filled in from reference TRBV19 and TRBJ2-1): DGGITQSPKYLFRKEGQNVTLSCEQNLNHDAMYWYRQDPGQGLRLIYYSQIVNDFQKGDIAEGYSVSREKKESFPLTVTSAQKNPTAFYLCASNEASEQFFGPGTRLTVL.

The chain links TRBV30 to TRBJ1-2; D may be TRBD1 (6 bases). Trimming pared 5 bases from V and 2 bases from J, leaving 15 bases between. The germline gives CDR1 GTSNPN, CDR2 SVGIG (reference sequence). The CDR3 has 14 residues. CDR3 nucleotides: TGTGCCTGGTTCTGGGGGCAGTCAAACTATGGCTACACCTTC. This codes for CAWFWGQSNYGYTF.

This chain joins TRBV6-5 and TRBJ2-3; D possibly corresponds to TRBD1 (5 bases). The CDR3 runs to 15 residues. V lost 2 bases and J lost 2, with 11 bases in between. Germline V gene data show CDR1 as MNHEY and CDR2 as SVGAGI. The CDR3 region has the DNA TGTGCCAGCAGTTACGTGCAGGGCGCCACAGATACGCAGTATTTT. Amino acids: CASSYVQGATDTQYF.

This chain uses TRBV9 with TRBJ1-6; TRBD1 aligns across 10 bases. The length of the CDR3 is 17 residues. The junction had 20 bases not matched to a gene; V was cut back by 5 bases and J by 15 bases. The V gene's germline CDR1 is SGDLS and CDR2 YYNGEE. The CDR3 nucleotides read TGTGCCAGCAGAAAAGACGGGGGGACAGGGGACCGGTCGCTCCTCCACTTT. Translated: CASRKDGGTGDRSLLHF.

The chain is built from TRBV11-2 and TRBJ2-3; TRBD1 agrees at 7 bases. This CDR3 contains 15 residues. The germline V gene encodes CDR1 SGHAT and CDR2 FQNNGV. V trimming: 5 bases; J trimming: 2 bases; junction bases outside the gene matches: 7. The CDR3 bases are TGTGCCAGCAGCCCACAGGGGTGGTACACAGATACGCAGTATTTT. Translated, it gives CASSPQGWYTDTQYF.

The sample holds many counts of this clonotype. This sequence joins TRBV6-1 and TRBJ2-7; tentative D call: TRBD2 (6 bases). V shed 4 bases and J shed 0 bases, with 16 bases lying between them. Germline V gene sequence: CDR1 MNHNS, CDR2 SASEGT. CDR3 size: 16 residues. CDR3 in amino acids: CASSGWTTASSYEQYF. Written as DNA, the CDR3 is TGTGCCAGCAGTGGCTGGACTACCGCCAGCTCCTACGAGCAGTACTTC.

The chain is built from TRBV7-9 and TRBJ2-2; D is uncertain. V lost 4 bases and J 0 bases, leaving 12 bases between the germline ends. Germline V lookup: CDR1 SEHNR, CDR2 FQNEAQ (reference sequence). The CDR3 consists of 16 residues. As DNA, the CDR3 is TGTGCCAGCAGCTCCACTGGCGGCCCGAACACCGGGGAGCTGTTTTTT. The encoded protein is CASSSTGGPNTGELFF.

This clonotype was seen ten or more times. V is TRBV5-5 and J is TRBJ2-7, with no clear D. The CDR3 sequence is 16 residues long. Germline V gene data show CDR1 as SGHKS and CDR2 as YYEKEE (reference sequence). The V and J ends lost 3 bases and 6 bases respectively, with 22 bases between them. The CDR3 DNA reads TGTGCCAGCAGCTCCCCGGTCCAAGCCCCCCTACCCGAGCAGTACTTC. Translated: CASSSPVQAPLPEQYF.

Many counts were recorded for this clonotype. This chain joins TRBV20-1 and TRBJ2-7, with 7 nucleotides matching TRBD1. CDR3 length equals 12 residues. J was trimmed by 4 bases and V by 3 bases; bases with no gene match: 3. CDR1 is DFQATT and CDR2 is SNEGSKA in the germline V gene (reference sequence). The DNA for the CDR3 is TGCAGTGCTAGCAAGGGACAGTACGAGCAGTACTTC. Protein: CSASKGQYEQYF.

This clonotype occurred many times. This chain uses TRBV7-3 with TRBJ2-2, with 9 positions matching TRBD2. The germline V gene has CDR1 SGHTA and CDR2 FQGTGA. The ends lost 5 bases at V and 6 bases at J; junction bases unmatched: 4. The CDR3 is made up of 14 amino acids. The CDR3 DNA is TGTGCCAGCAGCCGCGGGAGGGCCGCCGGGGAGCTGTTTTTT. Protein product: CASSRGRAAGELFF.

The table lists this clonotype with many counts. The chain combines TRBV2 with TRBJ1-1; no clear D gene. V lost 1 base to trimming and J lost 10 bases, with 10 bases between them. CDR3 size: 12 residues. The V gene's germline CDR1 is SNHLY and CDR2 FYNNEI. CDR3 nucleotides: TGTGCCAGCAGTGAAGGATTACGCGGAGCTTTCTTT. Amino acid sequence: CASSEGLRGAFF.

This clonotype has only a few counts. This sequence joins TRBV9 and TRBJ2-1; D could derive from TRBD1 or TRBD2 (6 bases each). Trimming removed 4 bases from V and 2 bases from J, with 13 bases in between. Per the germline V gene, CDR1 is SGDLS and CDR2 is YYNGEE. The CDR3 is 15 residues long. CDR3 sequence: CASSPTGGTYNEQFF. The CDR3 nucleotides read TGTGCCAGCAGCCCCACCGGGGGCACCTACAATGAGCAGTTCTTC.

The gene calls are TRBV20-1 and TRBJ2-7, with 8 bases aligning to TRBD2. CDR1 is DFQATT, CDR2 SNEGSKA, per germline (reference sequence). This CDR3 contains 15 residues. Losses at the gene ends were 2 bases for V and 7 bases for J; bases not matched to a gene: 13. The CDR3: CSARFVRTSSGEQYF. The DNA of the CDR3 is TGCAGTGCTAGATTTGTTCGGACTAGCAGCGGGGAGCAGTACTTC.

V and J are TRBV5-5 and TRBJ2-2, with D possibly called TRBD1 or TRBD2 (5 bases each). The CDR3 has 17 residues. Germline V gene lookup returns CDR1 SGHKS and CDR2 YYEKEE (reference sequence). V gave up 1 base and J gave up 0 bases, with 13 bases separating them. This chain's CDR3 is CASSLRLLGANTGELFF. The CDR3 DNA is TGTGCCAGCAGCTTGAGGTTGCTGGGGGCGAACACCGGGGAGCTGTTTTTT.

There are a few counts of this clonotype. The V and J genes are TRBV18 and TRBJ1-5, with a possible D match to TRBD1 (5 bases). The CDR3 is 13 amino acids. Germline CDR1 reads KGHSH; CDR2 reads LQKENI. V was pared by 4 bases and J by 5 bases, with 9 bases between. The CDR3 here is CASSRGGDQPQHF. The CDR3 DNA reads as TGTGCCAGCTCACGGGGGGGGGATCAGCCCCAGCATTTT.

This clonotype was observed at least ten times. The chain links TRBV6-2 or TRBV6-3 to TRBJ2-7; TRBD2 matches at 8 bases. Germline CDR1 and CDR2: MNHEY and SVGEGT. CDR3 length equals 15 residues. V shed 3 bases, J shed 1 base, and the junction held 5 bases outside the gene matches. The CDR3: CASSYGSGKSYEQYF. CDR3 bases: TGTGCCAGCAGTTATGGTAGCGGGAAGTCCTACGAGCAGTACTTC.

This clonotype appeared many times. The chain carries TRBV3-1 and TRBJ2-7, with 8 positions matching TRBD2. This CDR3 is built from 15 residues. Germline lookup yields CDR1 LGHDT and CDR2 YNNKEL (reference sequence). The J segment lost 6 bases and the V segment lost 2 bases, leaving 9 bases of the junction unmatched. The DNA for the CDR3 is TGTGCCAGCAGCCAACTTAGCGGGGTAAACCGCGAGCAGTACTTC. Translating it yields CASSQLSGVNREQYF.